One and the same sample provided the 27 T cell receptor beta chains below, sequenced in a study of blood T cell repertoires in COVID-19. Assay used: immunoSEQ multiplex PCR; TCRdb lists only in-frame clones, some missing. The table shows more than 110,000 clones, with less than 85% occurring only once. Source material: peripheral blood. The receptors were sampled from a human donor in a cohort sampled during active COVID-19.

The chain carries TRBV20-1 and TRBJ2-3, with TRBD2 matching over 10 bases. Looked up from germline, CDR1 is DFQATT and CDR2 is SNEGSKA (reference sequence). The CDR3 loop spans 15 amino acids. J lost 2 bases, V lost 3 bases, and 5 bases had no gene match. The CDR3 region has the DNA TGCAGTGCTAGTCTAGCGGGGGTGGACACAGATACGCAGTATTTT. Translated: CSASLAGVDTDTQYF.

V is TRBV5-5 and J is TRBJ1-3; D might be TRBD1 (5 bases). The length of the CDR3 is 16 residues. Germline V gene lookup returns CDR1 SGHKS and CDR2 YYEKEE (reference sequence). V lost 10 bases and J lost 1, with 21 bases in between. The CDR3 loop reads CACETSGGLSGNTIYF. CDR3 sequence (DNA): TGTGCCTGCGAAACCAGCGGGGGACTTTCTGGAAACACCATATATTTT.

The V and J genes are TRBV5-4 and TRBJ2-5; TRBD2 matches at 7 bases. Germline V gene sequence: CDR1 SGHNT, CDR2 YYREEE (reference sequence). V shed 4 bases, J shed 5 bases, and the junction held 8 bases outside the gene matches. The CDR3 is 14 amino acids. CDR3 DNA: TGTGCCAGCAGCACAGGACTAGATTCGGAGACCCAGTACTTC. This gives the protein CASSTGLDSETQYF.

V usage is TRBV9 and J usage is TRBJ2-7; D not resolved. Per germline, CDR1 SGDLS and CDR2 YYNGEE. Trimming removed 0 bases at V and 0 bases at J, with 10 bases between. The CDR3 consists of 15 residues. This CDR3 reads CASSVGFQDSYEQYF. The CDR3 DNA follows: TGTGCCAGCAGCGTAGGTTTTCAGGACTCCTACGAGCAGTACTTC.

The chain combines TRBV27 with TRBJ1-1; TRBD1 is a possible D gene (5 bases). CDR1 is MNHEY and CDR2 is SMNVEV in the germline V gene (reference sequence). CDR3 length equals 13 residues. The germline V and J ends were trimmed by 4 bases and 1 base, with 7 bases remaining between them. Written as DNA, the CDR3 is TGTGCCAGCAGTTACCAGGGGAACACTGAAGCTTTCTTT. Amino acids: CASSYQGNTEAFF.

J is TRBJ1-3 and V is TRBV6-5; TRBD1 matches 10 bases. CDR1 MNHEY and CDR2 SVGAGI come from the germline V gene. The CDR3 loop spans 15 amino acids. The V and J ends lost 7 bases and 3 bases, in that order; junction bases with no gene match: 6. For the CDR3, the DNA is TGTGCCAGCAAACCGACAGGGGGCTTTGGAAACACCATATATTTT. It encodes CASKPTGGFGNTIYF.

This clone has only a few counts. This chain uses TRBV5-4 with TRBJ2-2; 8 bases match TRBD2. The germline V gene has CDR1 SGHNT and CDR2 YYREEE (reference sequence). The J segment lost 4 bases and the V segment lost 2 bases, leaving 7 bases of the junction unmatched. The CDR3 contains 16 residues. The CDR3 coding sequence is TGTGCCAGCAGCTTTTCCGGGGGGGCCCCCACCGGGGAGCTGTTTTTT. This gives the protein CASSFSGGAPTGELFF.

The chain couples TRBV9 to TRBJ2-1; 7 positions agree with TRBD2. V lost 0 bases and J lost 1; bases outside the gene matches: 4. Germline-derived CDR1 and CDR2 are SGDLS and YYNGEE. The CDR3 has 16 residues. CDR3 sequence: CASSVEPSGSYNEQFF. The CDR3 DNA reads as TGTGCCAGCAGCGTAGAACCTAGCGGATCCTACAATGAGCAGTTCTTC.

This clone showed up just once. The genes are TRBV3-1 (or the pseudogene TRBV3-2) and TRBJ1-2, with 7 nucleotides matching TRBD1. Germline-derived CDR1 and CDR2 are LGHDT and YNNKEL (reference sequence). V shed 5 bases, J shed 8 bases, and the junction held 17 bases outside the gene matches. The CDR3 totals 16 residues. The CDR3 DNA is TGTGCCAGCAGCGCATCCGAAAACAGGGGTACGCGAGGCTACACCTTC. Residues: CASSASENRGTRGYTF.

The chain joins TRBV7-9 to TRBJ1-1; TRBD1 agrees at 7 bases. The V gene end was trimmed by 5 bases and the J gene end by 1 base; junction bases not matched to a gene: 10. The V gene's germline CDR1 is SEHNR and CDR2 FQNEAQ (reference sequence). The CDR3 extends over 16 amino acids. CDR3 DNA: TGTGCCAGCAGCGCTGAAGGACAGGCTAAGAACACTGAAGCTTTCTTT. Translated, it gives CASSAEGQAKNTEAFF.

The chain couples TRBV5-1 to TRBJ1-3; D remains unclear. Germline lookup yields CDR1 SGHRS and CDR2 YFSETQ. The V end lost 0 bases, the J end lost 0 bases, and 13 bases lay between the germline ends. The CDR3 is 17 amino acids. The CDR3 nucleotides are TGCGCCAGCAGCTTGGCCTACGACTCGCCCTCTGGAAACACCATATATTTT. It translates to CASSLAYDSPSGNTIYF.

The chain joins TRBV5-5 to TRBJ2-3; the match to TRBD2 covers 9 bases. CDR1 and CDR2 (germline): SGHKS, YYEKEE (reference sequence). J lost 5 bases, V lost 4 bases, and 11 bases had no gene match. The CDR3 length is 16 residues. The CDR3 reads CASSRTGGGAGDTQYF. The CDR3 coding sequence is TGTGCCAGCAGCCGGACAGGCGGGGGGGCCGGAGATACGCAGTATTTT.

This clone was seen more than once but under ten times. The chain combines TRBV9 with TRBJ1-2; weak D call: TRBD1 (5 bases). V was cut by 0 bases and J by 8 bases, with 14 bases left in between. This CDR3 is 14 amino acids long. The germline V gene has CDR1 SGDLS and CDR2 YYNGEE. Here the CDR3 DNA reads TGTGCCAGCAGCGTAGATCCCAGGGATAACGGCTACACCTTC. Translated: CASSVDPRDNGYTF.

Comment on this clone: The junction differs from germline at one of its ends, possibly a read error. V gene TRBV5-6 combines with J gene TRBJ1-1, with TRBD1 as a possible D gene (5 bases). Germline V gene data show CDR1 as SGHDT and CDR2 as YYEEEE. The CDR3 totals 14 residues. The CDR3 protein is CASRLGPTRTEAFF. DNA for the CDR3: TGTGCCAGCAGATTGGGGCCGACACGGACTGAAGCTTTCTTT.

This clone was counted a few times. Other DNA sequences from this sample encode an identical CDR3 as well. The genes are TRBV9 and TRBJ2-7; 11 nucleotides line up with TRBD2. The germline gives CDR1 SGDLS, CDR2 YYNGEE. The CDR3 loop spans 15 amino acids. V gave up 2 bases and J gave up 0 bases; unmatched junction bases: 1. The CDR3 sequence: CASSVSGGVSYEQYF. The CDR3 bases are TGTGCCAGCAGCGTTAGCGGGGGGGTCTCCTACGAGCAGTACTTC.

The chain uses TRBV12-5 and TRBJ2-1; D may be TRBD1 (5 bases). CDR1 is LGHNT, CDR2 FRNRAP, per germline. The CDR3 runs 16 residues. Trimming cost V 1 base and J 8 bases, with 18 bases left between them. The CDR3 protein is CASGLAPTRRVHEQFF. The CDR3 DNA reads TGTGCTAGTGGTTTGGCGCCGACCCGCAGGGTCCATGAGCAGTTCTTC. Full variable domain (rest looked up from reference TRBV12-5 and TRBJ2-1): DARVTQTPRHKVTEMGQEVTMRCQPILGHNTVFWYRQTMMQGLELLAYFRNRAPLDDSGMPKDRFSAEMPDATLATLKIQPSEPRDSAVYFCASGLAPTRRVHEQFFGPGTRLTVL.

The genes are TRBV15 and TRBJ2-7; TRBD1 is a possible D gene (6 bases). The CDR3 runs 14 residues. The V gene lost 3 bases and the J gene lost 5 bases, with 14 bases spanning the gap. Germline V CDR1 and CDR2: LNHNV, YYDKDF (reference sequence). The DNA for the CDR3 is TGTGCCACCAGCAGGCGAGGGGGATCCCACGAGCAGTACTTC. Protein sequence: CATSRRGGSHEQYF.

The V call is TRBV18, the J call TRBJ2-6; a possible D gene is TRBD2 (6 bases). The germline gives CDR1 KGHSH, CDR2 LQKENI. This CDR3 region has 16 residues. V was cut by 3 bases and J by 0 bases, with 9 bases left in between. CDR3 DNA sequence: TGTGCCAGCTCACCGAGGGGACTCTCTGGGGCCAACGTCCTGACTTTC. It translates to CASSPRGLSGANVLTF. The full variable domain, its missing parts supplied by reference TRBV18 and TRBJ2-6, is NAGVMQNPRHLVRRRGQEARLRCSPMKGHSHVYWYRQLPEEGLKFMVYLQKENIIDESGMPKERFSAEFPKEGPSILRIQQVVRGDSAAYFCASSPRGLSGANVLTFGAGSRLTVL.

V gene TRBV27 combines with J gene TRBJ2-5; possible D gene TRBD1, 6 bases. The germline V and J ends were trimmed by 6 bases and 5 bases, with 13 bases remaining between them. Germline CDR1 reads MNHEY; CDR2 reads SMNVEV (reference sequence). The CDR3 runs to 13 residues. CDR3 amino acids: CASRLRGGETQYF. DNA for the CDR3: TGTGCCAGCAGGCTCAGGGGTGGGGAGACCCAGTACTTC.

The chain recombines TRBV6-5 with TRBJ2-3, with D possibly matching TRBD1 (5 bases). V was shortened by 7 bases and J by 6 bases, with 8 bases between the two germline ends. The CDR3 is 11 residues long. Germline lookup yields CDR1 MNHEY and CDR2 SVGAGI. CDR3: CASTPGDTQYF. CDR3 nucleotide sequence: TGTGCCAGCACCCCAGGGGATACGCAGTATTTT.

This chain connects TRBV5-4 to TRBJ2-2; TRBD2 agrees at 14 bases. The CDR3 loop spans 17 amino acids. With V trimmed by 4 bases and J by 5 bases, 7 bases remained unmatched. Germline V CDR1 and CDR2: SGHNT, YYREEE (reference sequence). The DNA for the CDR3 is TGTGCCAGCAGCGACGGACTAGCGGGGGGTAGGACCGGGGAGCTGTTTTTT. Translating it yields CASSDGLAGGRTGELFF.

The V call is TRBV9, the J call TRBJ2-1, with 9 bases aligning to TRBD2. V dropped 4 bases and J dropped 0; count of bases not matched to a gene: 14. The length of the CDR3 is 19 residues. Germline loops: CDR1 SGDLS, CDR2 YYNGEE. CDR3 sequence reads: CASSRGTSLFSSSYNEQFF. The DNA of the CDR3 is TGTGCCAGCAGCCGGGGGACTAGCCTTTTCTCAAGCTCCTACAATGAGCAGTTCTTC.

J is TRBJ2-7 and V is TRBV5-1, with D maybe TRBD1 (5 bases). The V end was cut by 4 bases, the J end by 3 bases, with 14 bases between. CDR1 and CDR2 from the germline V gene are SGHRS and YFSETQ. There are 14 residues in the CDR3. This chain's CDR3 is CASSPNLRGYEQYF. For the CDR3, the DNA is TGCGCCAGCAGCCCCAATCTTAGGGGCTACGAGCAGTACTTC.

V and J are TRBV5-1 and TRBJ1-2; 12 nucleotides agree with TRBD1. Germline lookup yields CDR1 SGHRS and CDR2 YFSETQ. Trimming cost V 1 base and J 4 bases; bases outside gene matches: 8. This CDR3 has 17 residues. CDR3 in amino acids: CASSLRGQGALIYGYTF. The CDR3 nucleotides are TGCGCCAGCAGCTTGCGGGGACAGGGGGCTCTAATCTATGGCTACACCTTC. Drawing the rest from reference TRBV5-1 and TRBJ1-2, the complete variable domain is KAGVTQTPRYLIKTRGQQVTLSCSPISGHRSVSWYQQTPGQGLQFLFEYFSETQRNKGNFPGRFSGRQFSNSRSEMNVSTLELGDSALYLCASSLRGQGALIYGYTFGSGTRLTVV.

The chain links TRBV18 to TRBJ1-1; D unresolved. CDR1 is KGHSH, CDR2 LQKENI, per germline. The CDR3 extends over 13 amino acids. Trimming cost V 4 bases and J 1 base, with 7 bases left between them. Here the CDR3 DNA reads TGTGCCAGCTCACTTAGTTGGAACACTGAAGCTTTCTTT. Translating gives CASSLSWNTEAFF.

The chain employs TRBV5-4 and TRBJ1-1; the D gene is possibly TRBD1 (6 bases). The CDR3 extends over 19 amino acids. The V end lost 4 bases, the J end lost 1 base, and 26 bases lay between the germline ends. Germline lookup yields CDR1 SGHNT and CDR2 YYREEE (reference sequence). As DNA, the CDR3 is TGTGCCAGCAGCCCAGGACCCGGCGGACAGACCATTGGGAACACTGAAGCTTTCTTT. It yields the protein CASSPGPGGQTIGNTEAFF.

The rearrangement links TRBV2 to TRBJ1-2; 7 bases fit TRBD1. The CDR3 consists of 13 residues. Germline CDR1 and CDR2: SNHLY and FYNNEI. The J segment lost 6 bases and the V segment lost 6 bases, leaving 7 bases of the junction unmatched. CDR3 nucleotide sequence: TGTGCCAGCAGCGTATATGGACAGGATGGCTACACCTTC. This translates into CASSVYGQDGYTF. The full variable domain, with the rest looked up from reference TRBV2 and TRBJ1-2, is EPEVTQTPSHQVTQMGQEVILRCVPISNHLYFYWYRQILGQKVEFLVSFYNNEISEKSEIFDDQFSVERPDGSNFTLKIRSTKLEDSAMYFCASSVYGQDGYTFGSGTRLTVV.